The present TCR beta chain was sequenced within a study of OX40 agonist ivuxolimab in advanced cancers. Study information: From about 23 to 85 years was the age range, with a mean of roughly 64 years, and roughly 80% were male. Three patients showed partial responses: one hepatocellular carcinoma and two cutaneous melanoma cases.

Produced via immunoSEQ multiplex PCR; TCRdb's table is partial and in-frame only. The sample shows approximately 130,000 clones, around nine tenths of them seen only once. Study-level findings and limits: Partial responders receiving 0.1-3.0 mg/kg showed among the lowest clonal expansion.

CDR1 is SNHLY and CDR2 is FYNNEI in the germline V gene. This CDR3 region has 15 residues. V gave up 3 bases and J gave up 2 bases, with 11 bases separating them. As concerns this clone: Its antigen is unknown.

The sequence came from an adult with an advanced solid tumor such as melanoma, head and neck, liver or kidney cancer. The chain couples TRBV2 to TRBJ2-1; no clear D. Sequencing was performed on CD4+ or CD8+ T cells sorted from blood, taken in a trial of the OX40 agonist ivuxolimab. The CDR3: CASSDGPPTYNEQFF. Here the CDR3 DNA reads TGTGCCAGCAGTGACGGACCCCCCACCTACAATGAGCAGTTCTTC.